These 28 T cell receptor beta chains came from one sample sequenced in a study of blood T cell repertoires in COVID-19. Produced via immunoSEQ multiplex PCR; TCRdb's table is partial and in-frame only. The table shows about 220,000 clones, with about 80% occurring only once. The sample taken for sequencing was PBMCs or T cells enriched from blood (not recorded which). These receptors all come from a woman aged 40 to 50 with acute COVID-19.

The chain links TRBV25-1 to TRBJ1-1; 11 bases are shared with TRBD1. The CDR3 is 15 amino acids. The ends lost 4 bases at V and 4 bases at J; junction bases unmatched: 5. Germline CDR1 and CDR2: MGHDK and SYGVNS. CDR3: CASSATGTGGTEAFF. Written as DNA, the CDR3 is TGTGCCAGCAGTGCTACCGGGACAGGGGGCACTGAAGCTTTCTTT.

This chain links TRBV28 with TRBJ1-5; unclear D gene. V lost 7 bases to trimming and J lost 3 bases, with 4 bases between them. This CDR3 is built from 11 residues. Germline CDR1 and CDR2: MDHEN and SYDVKM. The CDR3 DNA sequence: TGTGCCAGCAACTCCAATCAGCCCCAGCATTTT. This gives the protein CASNSNQPQHF.

This clone was detected once. The chain employs TRBV7-3 and TRBJ1-1; 7 nucleotides agree with TRBD1. The V gene end was trimmed by 6 bases and the J gene end by 4 bases; junction bases not matched to a gene: 14. This CDR3 is 16 amino acids long. CDR1 is SGHTA and CDR2 is FQGTGA in the germline V gene. CDR3 DNA sequence: TGTGCCAGCAGTCGCCGTCCAGGGGGAAGTGGCACTGAAGCTTTCTTT. Translated: CASSRRPGGSGTEAFF.

The chain has TRBV10-2 and TRBJ2-1; tentative D call: TRBD2 (6 bases). CDR1 WSHSY and CDR2 SAAADI come from the germline V gene. The germline V and J ends were trimmed by 6 bases and 6 bases, with 18 bases remaining between them. CDR3 size: 15 residues. Here the CDR3 reads CASSQGTGAGNEQFF. CDR3 DNA: TGCGCCAGCAGCCAAGGGACGGGAGCCGGCAATGAGCAGTTCTTC.

This rearrangement joins TRBV6-5 to TRBJ2-2; D is undetermined. The germline V gene encodes CDR1 MNHEY and CDR2 SVGAGI. The CDR3 covers 13 residues. The ends were cut back, 2 bases at V and 7 bases at J, with 8 bases in the middle. The CDR3 DNA follows: TGTGCCAGCAGTTACCCCCGGAGCGGGGAGCTGTTTTTT. Amino acid sequence: CASSYPRSGELFF.

V usage is TRBV6-4 and J usage is TRBJ2-2; TRBD1 matches at 7 bases. The germline V gene encodes CDR1 MRHNA and CDR2 SNTAGT. This CDR3 has 15 amino acids. The V gene end was trimmed by 0 bases and the J gene end by 6 bases; junction bases not matched to a gene: 4. CDR3 coding DNA: TGTGCCAGCAGTGACTCATCGACAGGGTCCGGGGAGCTGTTTTTT. It yields the protein CASSDSSTGSGELFF.

The chain has TRBV20-1 and TRBJ2-7, with D maybe TRBD2 (5 bases). V lost 6 bases and J 2 bases, leaving 8 bases between the germline ends. This CDR3 has 11 residues. The germline V gene encodes CDR1 DFQATT and CDR2 SNEGSKA (reference sequence). The CDR3 protein is CSAERAYEQYF. The CDR3 DNA is TGCAGTGCCGAGAGGGCCTACGAGCAGTACTTC.

This clone was counted many times. Within the sample, other DNA sequences also encode this same CDR3. The V and J genes are TRBV6-5 and TRBJ2-7; 10 nucleotides agree with TRBD1. The CDR3 runs 14 residues. Germline CDR1 MNHEY, CDR2 SVGAGI. J was trimmed by 2 bases and V by 2 bases; bases with no gene match: 0. The CDR3 DNA sequence: TGTGCCAGCAGTTACGGGACAGGGGCCTACGAGCAGTACTTC. Encoded protein: CASSYGTGAYEQYF.

This clone has a handful of counts. The rearrangement joins TRBV7-2 to TRBJ1-3, with D maybe TRBD1 (5 bases). This CDR3 spans 16 amino acids. With 5 bases removed from V and 0 bases from J, the gap between germline ends came to 14 bases. Germline loops: CDR1 SGHTA, CDR2 FQGNSA. The CDR3 nucleotides are TGTGCCAGCAGCGGACAAGACAGAGTCTCTGGAAACACCATATATTTT. Translation gives CASSGQDRVSGNTIYF.

The chain couples TRBV27 to TRBJ1-2; a weak D match, TRBD1 (6 bases). Germline V lookup: CDR1 MNHEY, CDR2 SMNVEV (reference sequence). Between the trimmed V and J ends, which lost 3 bases and 8 bases, there was a span of 16 bases. This CDR3 has 14 residues. The chain's CDR3 is CASSFARGGWGYTF. CDR3 nucleotide sequence: TGTGCCAGCAGTTTCGCCCGCGGGGGCTGGGGCTACACCTTC.

V usage is TRBV4-2 and J usage is TRBJ1-2; maybe TRBD1 (5 bases). CDR3 length: 15 amino acids. Germline V gene lookup returns CDR1 LGHNA and CDR2 YNFKEQ. The germline V and J ends were trimmed by 2 bases and 8 bases, with 18 bases remaining between them. Written as DNA, the CDR3 is TGTGCCAGCAGCCAATTAGTTCCTACCAAGGGGGGCTACACCTTC. It yields the protein CASSQLVPTKGGYTF.

The chain combines TRBV18 with TRBJ2-7; D is perhaps TRBD2 (5 bases). Germline CDR1 reads KGHSH; CDR2 reads LQKENI. The CDR3 runs 13 residues. Deletions cut 2 bases from V and 5 bases from J, with 10 bases between. Written as DNA, the CDR3 is TGTGCCAGCTCACCAGGTAGTAGCGACGAGCAGTACTTC. It codes for CASSPGSSDEQYF.

J is TRBJ2-6 and V is TRBV5-4; D not certain. CDR3 size: 16 residues. Looked up from germline, CDR1 is SGHNT and CDR2 is YYREEE (reference sequence). V lost 3 bases and J 0 bases, leaving 10 bases between the germline ends. The CDR3: CASSSGSNSGANVLTF. CDR3 in DNA: TGTGCCAGCAGCTCTGGTTCTAACTCTGGGGCCAACGTCCTGACTTTC.

V gene TRBV14 combines with J gene TRBJ2-1; 11 bases match TRBD2. This CDR3 contains 17 residues. Losses at the gene ends were 4 bases for V and 9 bases for J; bases not matched to a gene: 14. Germline V gene lookup returns CDR1 SGHDN and CDR2 FVKESK. CDR3 nucleotides: TGTGCCAGCAGCCCCTACCTGACTAGCGGGATGGTAGGTGAGCAGTTCTTC. Protein product: CASSPYLTSGMVGEQFF.

V usage is TRBV19 and J usage is TRBJ2-7; D perhaps matches TRBD1 (6 bases). V lost 5 bases and J 1 base, leaving 18 bases between the germline ends. Looked up from germline, CDR1 is LNHDA and CDR2 is SQIVND (reference sequence). CDR3 length: 16 amino acids. The CDR3: CASSATGTPVSYEQYF. The CDR3 coding sequence is TGTGCCAGTAGTGCCACAGGGACGCCCGTTTCCTACGAGCAGTACTTC. Variable domain in full (rest from reference TRBV19 and TRBJ2-7): DGGITQSPKYLFRKEGQNVTLSCEQNLNHDAMYWYRQDPGQGLRLIYYSQIVNDFQKGDIAEGYSVSREKKESFPLTVTSAQKNPTAFYLCASSATGTPVSYEQYFGPGTRLTVT.

The chain links TRBV2 to TRBJ2-7; TRBD2 matches at 7 bases. Germline CDR1 and CDR2: SNHLY and FYNNEI. The CDR3 sequence is 15 residues long. Germline trimming cut 3 bases from V and 2 bases from J; bases unmatched to any gene: 7. The CDR3 nucleotides read TGTGCCAGCAGTGAGGGGGAGGCGGGGGCCTACGAGCAGTACTTC. Its protein product is CASSEGEAGAYEQYF.

The chain joins TRBV27 to TRBJ2-3; 15 bases are shared with TRBD2. Germline CDR1 and CDR2: MNHEY and SMNVEV (reference sequence). The CDR3 is made up of 16 amino acids. The junction had 4 bases not matched to a gene; V was cut back by 7 bases and J by 2 bases. Here the CDR3 reads CASKGLAGGPTDTQYF. The CDR3, as DNA: TGTGCCAGCAAGGGACTAGCGGGGGGCCCCACAGATACGCAGTATTTT.

The chain combines TRBV10-1 with TRBJ2-7, with 7 positions matching TRBD1. With V trimmed by 11 bases and J by 2 bases, 6 bases remained unmatched. This CDR3 has 12 residues. CDR1 and CDR2 from the germline V gene are WNHNN and SYGVQD (reference sequence). In DNA form, the CDR3 reads TGCGCCTGGCGACAGGGACCCTACGAGCAGTACTTC. It translates to CAWRQGPYEQYF.

The genes are TRBV7-2 and TRBJ2-5, with D tentatively TRBD2 (6 bases). The CDR3 covers 14 residues. V was pared by 5 bases and J by 3 bases, with 13 bases between. Germline values: CDR1 SGHTA, CDR2 FQGNSA. The CDR3: CASSPSREEETQYF. The DNA for the CDR3 is TGTGCCAGCAGCCCCTCCAGGGAGGAAGAGACCCAGTACTTC.

CDR3 coding DNA: TGTGCCAGCTCACCACCCGGGAGGACCGATGAGCAGTTCTTC. Translating gives CASSPPGRTDEQFF. The chain links TRBV18 to TRBJ2-1; 7 bases are shared with TRBD2. Trimming at V came to 0 bases and at J to 8 bases, leaving 4 bases not matched to a gene. The germline V gene encodes CDR1 KGHSH and CDR2 LQKENI. The CDR3 sequence is 14 residues long. The full variable domain, completed using reference TRBV18 and TRBJ2-1, is NAGVMQNPRHLVRRRGQEARLRCSPMKGHSHVYWYRQLPEEGLKFMVYLQKENIIDESGMPKERFSAEFPKEGPSILRIQQVVRGDSAAYFCASSPPGRTDEQFFGPGTRLTVL.

This rearrangement joins TRBV2 to TRBJ2-7; TRBD2 agrees at 7 bases. The junction had 7 bases not matched to a gene; V was cut back by 7 bases and J by 4 bases. The germline gives CDR1 SNHLY, CDR2 FYNNEI. The CDR3 is 13 residues long. Here the CDR3 DNA reads TGTGCCAGCACCTCAGGGAGGGGATACGAGCAGTACTTC. Residues: CASTSGRGYEQYF.

This clone has just one count. This chain links TRBV20-1 with TRBJ1-1; maybe TRBD1 (5 bases). The CDR3 extends over 14 amino acids. Germline V gives CDR1 DFQATT, CDR2 SNEGSKA (reference sequence). Trimming cost V 4 bases and J 0 bases, with 12 bases left between them. CDR3 DNA: TGCAGTGCTAATGATGGGGGGTTGAACACTGAAGCTTTCTTT. It translates to CSANDGGLNTEAFF.

V gene TRBV24-1 combines with J gene TRBJ2-7; D might be TRBD1 (5 bases). This CDR3 has 16 residues. Germline loops: CDR1 KGHDR, CDR2 SFDVKD. V lost 3 bases to trimming and J lost 1 base, with 15 bases between them. CDR3 coding DNA: TGTGCCACCAGTGATACGACAGCTGTTATTTCCTACGAGCAGTACTTC. It codes for CATSDTTAVISYEQYF.

The J gene is TRBJ2-2, the V gene TRBV5-6; 10 nucleotides agree with TRBD1. The length of the CDR3 is 15 residues. Germline CDR1 SGHDT, CDR2 YYEEEE. Unmatched junction bases numbered 4, after V lost 5 bases and J lost 3 bases. CDR3 coding DNA: TGTGCCAGCAGGCGACAGGGGGCCGACACCGGGGAGCTGTTTTTT. This codes for CASRRQGADTGELFF.

This clone appeared a single time. V and J are TRBV9 and TRBJ2-7; 8 bases are a match to TRBD2. This CDR3 contains 17 residues. Unmatched junction bases numbered 11, after V lost 1 base and J lost 2 bases. The germline V gene encodes CDR1 SGDLS and CDR2 YYNGEE. CDR3 nucleotide sequence: TGTGCCAGCAGCGTAACTACGGGGACGGGAGGGACCTACGAGCAGTACTTC. It is translated as CASSVTTGTGGTYEQYF.

This chain links TRBV7-9 with TRBJ2-2, with D unresolved. V was trimmed by 1 base and J by 0 bases, leaving 6 bases between them. Germline values: CDR1 SEHNR, CDR2 FQNEAQ (reference sequence). CDR3 length: 15 residues. CDR3 bases: TGTGCCAGCAGCTTAGGGCACACGAACACCGGGGAGCTGTTTTTT. Translation: CASSLGHTNTGELFF. The entire variable domain, with the rest obtained from reference TRBV7-9 and TRBJ2-2, is as follows: DTGVSQNPRHKITKRGQNVTFRCDPISEHNRLYWYRQTLGQGPEFLTYFQNEAQLEKSRLLSDRFSAERPKGSFSTLEIQRTEQGDSAMYLCASSLGHTNTGELFFGEGSRLTVL.

This clone was seen just once. The chain combines TRBV7-9 with TRBJ2-5; D may be TRBD1 (7 bases). CDR3 length equals 15 residues. The V gene lost 5 bases and the J gene lost 2 bases, with 15 bases spanning the gap. Germline V gene data show CDR1 as SEHNR and CDR2 as FQNEAQ (reference sequence). The CDR3 is CASSTPTGTQETQYF. CDR3 in DNA: TGTGCCAGCAGCACACCGACAGGGACTCAAGAGACCCAGTACTTC.

V and J are TRBV7-8 and TRBJ2-7; TRBD2 aligns across 8 bases. The CDR3 has 14 residues. Germline V gene data show CDR1 as SGHVS and CDR2 as FQNEAQ. The V segment lost 3 bases and the J segment 1 base; nucleotides outside the gene matches: 2. The CDR3 DNA follows: TGTGCCAGCAGCTTTAGCGGGGCATCCTACGAGCAGTACTTC. Its translation is CASSFSGASYEQYF. Drawing the rest from reference TRBV7-8 and TRBJ2-7, the complete variable domain is GAGVSQSPRYKVAKRGQDVALRCDPISGHVSLFWYQQALGQGPEFLTYFQNEAQLDKSGLPSDRFFAERPEGSVSTLKIQRTQQEDSAVYLCASSFSGASYEQYFGPGTRLTVT.